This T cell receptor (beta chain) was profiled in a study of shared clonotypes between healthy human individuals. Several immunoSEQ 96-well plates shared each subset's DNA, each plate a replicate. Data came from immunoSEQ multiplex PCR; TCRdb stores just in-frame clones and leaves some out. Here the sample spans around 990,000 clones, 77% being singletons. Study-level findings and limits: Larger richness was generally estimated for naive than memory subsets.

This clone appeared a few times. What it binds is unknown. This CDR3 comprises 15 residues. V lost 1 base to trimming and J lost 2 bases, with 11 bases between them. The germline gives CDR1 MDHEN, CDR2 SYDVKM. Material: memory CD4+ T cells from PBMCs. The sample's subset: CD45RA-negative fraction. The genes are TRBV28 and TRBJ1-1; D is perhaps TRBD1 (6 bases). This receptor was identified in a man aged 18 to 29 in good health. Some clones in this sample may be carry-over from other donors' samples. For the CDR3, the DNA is TGTGCCAGCAGTTTATTCTCGACAGGCAACACTGAAGCTTTCTTT. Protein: CASSLFSTGNTEAFF.